A single T cell receptor beta chain is shown here with its context. The data belong to a study of blood T cell repertoires in COVID-19. Whole-study context: Italy, Spain and the United States were the sources of the convalescent and acute COVID-19 samples. T cells, B-cell-depleted T cells, or PBMCs provided the cDNA or gDNA that served as material.

Under the authors' procedure: Reference gene primer amplification gave estimated nucleated cell counts. Sequenced by immunoSEQ multiplex PCR; TCRdb stores in-frame clones only, minus some. V, J and clone size are taken as reported in that table, and D and trimming were inferred from the DNA itself. The table shows 150,000 to 200,000 clones, with approximately 90% occurring only once. Germline V gene lookup returns CDR1 KGHDR and CDR2 SFDVKD. V was pared by 11 bases and J by 8 bases, with 13 bases of the junction left unmatched. The CDR3 runs 14 residues. Material for sequencing was peripheral blood. This chain links TRBV24-1 with TRBJ2-1; TRBD2 agrees at 8 bases. The TCR comes from a man aged 18 to 35 with active or convalescent COVID-19. CDR3 in amino acids: CAIELAGRTDEQFF. The CDR3 bases are TGTGCCATCGAGCTAGCGGGCCGGACCGATGAGCAGTTCTTC.